This T cell receptor beta chain derives from a study of T cell changes during pregnancy in multiple sclerosis. This table comes from immunoSEQ multiplex PCR, and its TCRdb copy is limited to in-frame clones, with some not included. This sample has roughly 49,000 clones, with around 90% found just once. Germline V gives CDR1 MNHNS, CDR2 SASEGT. The CDR3 spans 15 residues. The ends were cut back, 3 bases at V and 6 bases at J, with 18 bases in the middle. This chain links TRBV6-1 with TRBJ2-7, with a possible D match to TRBD2 (7 bases). The starting material was CD4+ T cells from peripheral blood mononuclear cells, obtained in the second trimester of pregnancy. This clonotype was obtained from a female donor with multiple sclerosis, enrolled in a pregnancy study. The CDR3 spells CASSEARRGGVEQYF. The CDR3 DNA reads as TGTGCCAGCAGTGAGGCAAGGAGGGGGGGCGTCGAGCAGTACTTC.